The 30 T cell receptor beta chains in this list originate from one sample, sequenced in a study of early T cells in non-severe SARS-CoV-2 infection. TCRdb itself ran the 5' RACE reads through MiXCR, one entry per CDR3 protein. The repertoire holds 50,000 to 60,000 distinct CDR3 sequences, about 12% seen once, with approximately 1.3% in the top ten. Sequencing was carried out using whole blood. The receptors stem from an adult who was a healthcare worker with PCR-confirmed SARS-CoV-2 infection or an uninfected control (not recorded which).

V usage is TRBV7-9 and J usage is TRBJ2-5, with D unresolved. Trimming removed 0 bases at V and 5 bases at J, with 4 bases between. The CDR3 contains 12 residues. The germline CDR1 and CDR2 sequences are SEHNR and FQNEAQ (reference sequence). The DNA for the CDR3 is TGTGCCAGCAGCTTAGCGGCCGAGACCCAGTACTTC. It encodes CASSLAAETQYF.

There are a few counts of this clonotype. This rearrangement joins TRBV7-6 to TRBJ2-2; TRBD1 or TRBD2 may be the D gene (5 bases each). Germline values: CDR1 SGHVS, CDR2 FNYEAQ. The CDR3 loop spans 15 amino acids. V dropped 2 bases and J dropped 4 bases, with 11 bases sitting between them. DNA of the CDR3: TGTGCCAGCAGCTTATCCCCCGGGGCCACCGGGGAGCTGTTTTTT. As protein: CASSLSPGATGELFF.

This clonotype came up a few times. The rearrangement joins TRBV20-1 to TRBJ1-1; D perhaps matches TRBD1 (5 bases). Germline loops: CDR1 DFQATT, CDR2 SNEGSKA (reference sequence). The CDR3 extends over 13 amino acids. V lost 3 bases and J 1 base, leaving 9 bases between the germline ends. CDR3 amino acids: CSASVQGNTEAFF. The DNA for the CDR3 is TGCAGTGCTAGTGTCCAGGGGAACACTGAAGCTTTCTTT.

This clonotype came up many times. V and J are TRBV13 and TRBJ2-7, with 7 nucleotides matching TRBD2. The length of the CDR3 is 15 residues. Trimming at V came to 5 bases and at J to 4 bases, leaving 11 bases not matched to a gene. CDR1 is PRHDT, CDR2 FYEKMQ, per germline (reference sequence). The CDR3 here is CASSRRGGYGYEQYF. The CDR3 bases are TGTGCCAGCAGCCGCCGCGGGGGATACGGGTACGAGCAGTACTTC.

V and J are TRBV12-3 or TRBV12-4 and TRBJ2-5, with unresolved D. Deletions cut 3 bases from V and 5 bases from J, with 7 bases between. The CDR3 is 12 residues long. CDR3 bases: TGTGCCAGCAGTTTTAACGGGGAGACCCAGTACTTC. Its translation: CASSFNGETQYF.

The rearrangement links TRBV29-1 to TRBJ2-7; D not certain. Looked up from germline, CDR1 is SQVTM and CDR2 is ANQGSEA. V lost 3 bases and J lost 4, with 7 bases in between. This CDR3 region has 11 residues. CDR3 sequence: CSVDTGYEQYF. DNA for the CDR3: TGCAGCGTTGATACTGGTTACGAGCAGTACTTC.

V usage is TRBV5-1 and J usage is TRBJ1-6, with a possible D match to TRBD1 (6 bases). Between the trimmed V and J ends, which lost 4 bases and 7 bases, there was a span of 9 bases. CDR1 and CDR2 from the germline V gene are SGHRS and YFSETQ. The CDR3 contains 13 residues. Written as DNA, the CDR3 is TGCGCCAGCAGCCTAGGACAGAATTCACCCCTCCACTTT. Translated: CASSLGQNSPLHF. Filled out from reference TRBV5-1 and TRBJ1-6, the complete variable domain reads KAGVTQTPRYLIKTRGQQVTLSCSPISGHRSVSWYQQTPGQGLQFLFEYFSETQRNKGNFPGRFSGRQFSNSRSEMNVSTLELGDSALYLCASSLGQNSPLHFGNGTRLTVT.

The rearrangement uses TRBV29-1 and TRBJ1-1; 8 nucleotides line up with TRBD1. J gave up 4 bases and V 6 bases, and 4 bases lay outside the gene matches. The CDR3 is 12 amino acids. The germline CDR1 and CDR2 sequences are SQVTM and ANQGSEA. The CDR3 nucleotides are TGCAGCGTAAGGACAGGGACCACTGAAGCTTTCTTT. It translates to CSVRTGTTEAFF.

This clonotype was recorded many times. The V and J genes are TRBV20-1 and TRBJ1-1, with TRBD1 identical over 11 bases. CDR3 length equals 14 residues. Germline CDR1 and CDR2: DFQATT and SNEGSKA (reference sequence). After removal of 5 bases from V and 3 bases from J, the junction contained 5 bases not matched to a gene. This CDR3 is CSAGRDRGDTEAFF. For the CDR3, the DNA is TGCAGTGCTGGCCGGGACAGGGGGGACACTGAAGCTTTCTTT.

The chain recombines TRBV11-2 with TRBJ2-1; a weak D match, TRBD2 (6 bases). The V end lost 3 bases, the J end lost 7 bases, and 10 bases lay between the germline ends. Germline values: CDR1 SGHAT, CDR2 FQNNGV. The CDR3 loop spans 13 amino acids. The CDR3 DNA reads as TGTGCCAGCAGCTTCGCACGGGGGAATGAGCAGTTCTTC. Translating it yields CASSFARGNEQFF. Full variable domain (rest looked up from reference TRBV11-2 and TRBJ2-1): EAGVAQSPRYKIIEKRQSVAFWCNPISGHATLYWYQQILGQGPKLLIQFQNNGVVDDSQLPKDRFSAERLKGVDSTLKIQPAKLEDSAVYLCASSFARGNEQFFGPGTRLTVL.

The chain couples TRBV6-4 to TRBJ1-2, with 7 bases fitting TRBD1. In germline, CDR1 is MRHNA, CDR2 SNTAGT. V lost 2 bases, J lost 7 bases, and 10 bases stayed unmatched. The CDR3 contains 15 residues. The CDR3 nucleotides are TGTGCCAGCAGTGACGTCCCACAGGGGATGGGTGGCTACACCTTC. Protein product: CASSDVPQGMGGYTF.

This clonotype was counted many times. This chain connects TRBV5-1 to TRBJ2-5, with 7 bases matching TRBD2. The V gene end was trimmed by 6 bases and the J gene end by 5 bases; junction bases not matched to a gene: 19. The CDR3 runs 17 residues. Per the germline V gene, CDR1 is SGHRS and CDR2 is YFSETQ. The CDR3 DNA sequence: TGCGCCAGCACCCCATTTGGCGCGGGGGAGTCTGATGAGACCCAGTACTTC. The encoded protein is CASTPFGAGESDETQYF.

At least ten counts were recorded for this clonotype. The rearrangement links TRBV29-1 to TRBJ2-1; 7 bases align to TRBD1. Germline V gene lookup returns CDR1 SQVTM and CDR2 ANQGSEA. J lost 5 bases, V lost 5 bases, and 9 bases had no gene match. This CDR3 has 14 residues. CDR3 nucleotide sequence: TGCAGCGTTTGGGGGACAGCCAAAAACAATGAGCAGTTCTTC. Residues: CSVWGTAKNNEQFF.

The chain employs TRBV7-9 and TRBJ2-3; 10 nucleotides align to TRBD1. This CDR3 is 16 amino acids long. V dropped 5 bases and J dropped 3; count of bases not matched to a gene: 8. The germline V gene encodes CDR1 SEHNR and CDR2 FQNEAQ (reference sequence). As DNA, the CDR3 is TGTGCCAGCAGCCCCCGGGACAGGGGAGGAACAGATACGCAGTATTTT. Protein sequence: CASSPRDRGGTDTQYF.

This clonotype was observed many times. This rearrangement joins TRBV6-6 to TRBJ2-7; 9 nucleotides align to TRBD1. V gave up 0 bases and J gave up 2 bases; unmatched junction bases: 11. CDR3 length: 18 residues. The germline CDR1 and CDR2 sequences are MNHNY and SVGAGI (reference sequence). In nucleotides, the CDR3 is TGTGCCAGCAGTTACTCGAGATCTGACAGGGGGATGACCTACGAGCAGTACTTC. Protein: CASSYSRSDRGMTYEQYF.

This clonotype came up many times. The CDR3 protein is CASSSGLAGAKNTGELFF. CDR3 DNA sequence: TGCGCCAGCAGCTCGGGACTAGCGGGGGCCAAGAACACCGGGGAGCTGTTTTTT. The V and J genes are TRBV5-1 and TRBJ2-2; TRBD2 agrees at 14 bases. This CDR3 is built from 18 residues. Losses at the gene ends were 3 bases for V and 1 base for J; bases not matched to a gene: 5. CDR1 is SGHRS, CDR2 YFSETQ, per germline.

At least ten counts were recorded for this clonotype. The chain links TRBV3-1 to TRBJ2-3; D unclear. The CDR3 has 15 residues. CDR1 and CDR2 (germline): LGHDT, YNNKEL (reference sequence). Trimming pared 2 bases from V and 6 bases from J, leaving 15 bases between. CDR3 residues: CASSQRPLLLDTQYF. CDR3 bases: TGTGCCAGCAGCCAAAGGCCATTACTACTGGATACGCAGTATTTT.

This clonotype was observed a handful of times. This chain joins TRBV7-6 and TRBJ2-2; D not resolved. In germline, CDR1 is SGHVS, CDR2 FNYEAQ. This CDR3 has 14 amino acids. The V and J ends lost 1 base and 6 bases respectively, with 9 bases between them. CDR3 amino acids: CASSLVRLPGELFF. The CDR3 coding sequence is TGTGCCAGCAGCTTAGTTCGGTTACCCGGGGAGCTGTTTTTT.

Here the CDR3 reads CASAGGLPAFPLHF. CDR3 nucleotide sequence: TGTGCCAGCGCAGGAGGACTCCCGGCTTTCCCCCTCCACTTT. V usage is TRBV28 and J usage is TRBJ1-6, with D hard to call. V lost 8 bases and J 13 bases, leaving 21 bases between the germline ends. The CDR3 consists of 14 residues. The germline V gene has CDR1 MDHEN and CDR2 SYDVKM.

The chain joins TRBV7-9 to TRBJ2-7; the D gene could be TRBD1 or TRBD2 (5 bases each). With 4 bases removed from V and 5 bases from J, the gap between germline ends came to 9 bases. CDR1 SEHNR and CDR2 FQNEAQ come from the germline V gene (reference sequence). This CDR3 is 12 amino acids long. The CDR3 loop is CASSSGTHEQYF. CDR3 bases: TGTGCCAGCAGCTCCGGGACCCACGAGCAGTACTTC.

The gene calls are TRBV3-1 and TRBJ2-3; the D is unclear. The V gene lost 4 bases and the J gene lost 5 bases, with 13 bases spanning the gap. From germline, CDR1 is LGHDT and CDR2 YNNKEL (reference sequence). The CDR3 spans 14 residues. The CDR3, as DNA: TGTGCCAGCAGCCGACAACCGATGGGAGATACGCAGTATTTT. Encoded protein: CASSRQPMGDTQYF.

V is TRBV7-9 and J is TRBJ2-7; D possibly corresponds to TRBD1 (6 bases). CDR3 length: 14 amino acids. Germline V CDR1 and CDR2: SEHNR, FQNEAQ (reference sequence). V shed 0 bases and J shed 3 bases, with 9 bases lying between them. CDR3 coding DNA: TGTGCCAGCAGCTTAGCCTCAGGGGACTACGAGCAGTACTTC. Residues: CASSLASGDYEQYF.

The rearrangement uses TRBV20-1 and TRBJ2-2, with TRBD2 as a possible D gene (6 bases). CDR1 DFQATT and CDR2 SNEGSKA come from the germline V gene (reference sequence). Trimming removed 6 bases from V and 7 bases from J, with 15 bases in between. This CDR3 spans 13 amino acids. The chain's CDR3 is CSARGARGGELFF. The CDR3 DNA follows: TGCAGTGCCCGCGGGGCGCGGGGCGGGGAGCTGTTTTTT.

This clonotype was counted a few times. V usage is TRBV7-2 and J usage is TRBJ2-7, with D possibly TRBD2 on 7 matching bases. Germline CDR1 is SGHTA and CDR2 is FQGNSA. The length of the CDR3 is 16 residues. V dropped 1 base and J dropped 3 bases, with 16 bases sitting between them. The CDR3 coding sequence is TGTGCCAGCAGCTTAGATATAACAGGGAGGGTCTACGAGCAGTACTTC. This translates into CASSLDITGRVYEQYF.

This clonotype was found many times. The gene calls are TRBV12-3 or TRBV12-4 and TRBJ2-5; no clear D gene. The CDR3 covers 14 residues. Trimming left V 5 bases short and J 4 bases short, with 14 bases between. CDR3: CASSPRSDGETQYF. The DNA of the CDR3 is TGTGCCAGCAGTCCACGTAGTGACGGAGAGACCCAGTACTTC.

This clonotype was recorded a few times. The chain carries TRBV6-1 and TRBJ1-5; tentative D call: TRBD1 (6 bases). CDR3 size: 14 residues. Germline loops: CDR1 MNHNS, CDR2 SASEGT. Trimming stripped 8 bases from V and 3 bases from J, with 14 bases between. The CDR3 DNA follows: TGTGCCAGCCGGGACACACTCCTCAATCAGCCCCAGCATTTT. Its protein is CASRDTLLNQPQHF.

There are a few counts of this clonotype. V gene TRBV29-1 combines with J gene TRBJ2-3; D possibly corresponds to TRBD2 (6 bases). This CDR3 is built from 14 residues. Germline V CDR1 and CDR2: SQVTM, ANQGSEA. Trimming shortened V by 7 bases and J by 4 bases, and 18 bases separated the two germline ends. The CDR3 sequence is CSGEIGGIPDTQYF. The CDR3 nucleotides read TGCAGCGGGGAGATCGGCGGGATCCCAGATACGCAGTATTTT.

V is TRBV20-1 and J is TRBJ2-5, with TRBD2 identical over 10 bases. Germline V gene data show CDR1 as DFQATT and CDR2 as SNEGSKA (reference sequence). V gave up 0 bases and J gave up 5 bases; unmatched junction bases: 15. CDR3 length: 18 residues. The CDR3 reads CSARDLFGYSGGVETQYF. For the CDR3, the DNA is TGCAGTGCTAGAGATTTGTTCGGGTACAGCGGGGGGGTGGAGACCCAGTACTTC.

On this clonotype itself: Possible read error: a much larger clone is one base away. This chain connects TRBV7-2 to TRBJ2-3, with D unclear. CDR1 is SGHTA and CDR2 is FQGNSA in the germline V gene. The CDR3 length is 16 residues. The CDR3 DNA follows: TGTGCCATCAGCTTAGTCACGAAAACTAGCACAGATACGCAGTATTTT. The encoded protein is CAISLVTKTSTDTQYF.

This clonotype was seen a handful of times. This chain links TRBV11-2 with TRBJ2-1, with 8 bases matching TRBD2. In germline, CDR1 is SGHAT, CDR2 FQNNGV. Losses at the gene ends were 6 bases for V and 5 bases for J; bases not matched to a gene: 9. The CDR3 has 15 amino acids. CDR3 residues: CASRNPGLGNNEQFF. The CDR3 DNA reads TGTGCCAGCAGAAACCCGGGACTAGGCAACAATGAGCAGTTCTTC.